These T cell receptor beta chains were read from a single sample in a study of radiotherapy plus CTLA-4 blockade in lung cancer. Produced via immunoSEQ multiplex PCR; TCRdb's table is partial and in-frame only. The profile shows about 77,000 clones, roughly 74% of them singletons. The sample in question was peripheral blood, obtained from a patient treated with radiotherapy plus ipilimumab. Source of these receptors: a human donor with non-small cell lung cancer whose response to radiotherapy plus ipilimumab could not be evaluated. Both conserved end residues are part of each CDR3. D genes are given only for firm matches. Clone size is stated in some rows and not others, as once, few, many or a class when expanded.

size: NA; V: TRBV27; J: TRBJ2-3; D: TRBD1; CDR3: CASSLPGQGADTQYF; DNA: TGTGCCAGCAGTTTACCCGGACAGGGGGCAGATACGCAGTATTTT
size: NA; V: TRBV5-1; J: TRBJ1-1; D: NA; CDR3: CASSLLPRPGGNTEAFF; DNA: TGCGCCAGCAGCTTGTTACCGCGTCCGGGGGGGAACACTGAAGCTTTCTTT
size: few; V: TRBV4-2; J: TRBJ1-2; D: TRBD1; CDR3: CASSQELYRTGTYGYTF; DNA: TGTGCCAGCAGCCAAGAATTGTACAGGACAGGGACGTATGGCTACACCTTC
size: NA; V: TRBV7-3; J: TRBJ2-1; D: TRBD1; CDR3: CASSLTQGKLREQFF; DNA: TGTGCCAGCAGCTTAACACAGGGGAAACTTAGGGAGCAGTTCTTC
size: NA; V: TRBV6-6; J: TRBJ2-7; D: TRBD2; CDR3: CASSDPGTSSYEQYF; DNA: TGTGCCAGCAGCGACCCCGGGACTAGCTCCTACGAGCAGTACTTC
size: NA; V: TRBV9; J: TRBJ2-1; D: TRBD2; CDR3: CASSVGGGIYNEQFF; DNA: TGTGCCAGCAGCGTAGGGGGGGGAATCTACAATGAGCAGTTCTTC
size: NA; V: TRBV10-3; J: TRBJ2-6; D: NA; CDR3: CAIGSSGANVLTF; DNA: TGTGCCATCGGGAGCTCTGGGGCCAACGTCCTGACTTTC
size: NA; V: TRBV4-3; J: TRBJ1-3; D: NA; CDR3: CASSQAGGHSGNTIYF; DNA: TGCGCCAGCAGCCAAGCGGGGGGACACTCTGGAAACACCATATATTTT
size: NA; V: TRBV7-9; J: TRBJ2-1; D: NA; CDR3: CASSPFAGGPKGDEQFF; DNA: TGTGCCAGCAGCCCGTTCGCGGGCGGGCCCAAAGGCGATGAGCAGTTCTTC
size: NA; V: TRBV28; J: TRBJ2-2; D: NA; CDR3: CASRIGGPGELFF; DNA: TGTGCCAGCAGGATTGGGGGCCCCGGGGAGCTGTTTTTT
size: NA; V: TRBV7-2; J: TRBJ1-6; D: TRBD1; CDR3: CASSLVDRVRSPLHF; DNA: TGTGCCAGCAGCTTAGTGGACAGGGTGCGATCACCCCTCCACTTT
size: NA; V: TRBV9; J: TRBJ2-2; D: TRBD1; CDR3: CASSRGGDRGPGELFF; DNA: TGTGCCAGCAGCAGAGGAGGGGACAGGGGGCCCGGGGAGCTGTTTTTT
size: NA; V: TRBV7-9; J: TRBJ1-2; D: NA; CDR3: CASTPLTAPGGYGYTF; DNA: TGTGCCAGCACCCCCCTGACAGCGCCGGGGGGTTATGGCTACACCTTC
size: once; V: TRBV6-5; J: TRBJ1-5; D: NA; CDR3: CASSVGTFNQPQHF; DNA: TGTGCCAGCAGTGTTGGGACTTTCAATCAGCCCCAGCATTTT
size: NA; V: TRBV9; J: TRBJ2-2; D: NA; CDR3: CASSLQLANTGELFF; DNA: TGTGCCAGCAGCCTCCAACTCGCGAACACCGGGGAGCTGTTTTTT
size: NA; V: TRBV6-6; J: TRBJ1-3; D: NA; CDR3: CASSYAGSSGNTIYF; DNA: TGTGCCAGCAGTTACGCGGGCTCGTCTGGAAACACCATATATTTT
size: NA; V: TRBV7-2; J: TRBJ1-1; D: NA; CDR3: CASRAMTALNTEAFF; DNA: TGTGCCAGCAGGGCAATGACAGCTCTGAACACTGAAGCTTTCTTT
size: few; V: TRBV6-1; J: TRBJ2-3; D: TRBD2; CDR3: CASIKTGGRSDTQYF; DNA: TGTGCCAGCATAAAGACGGGAGGGCGGTCAGATACGCAGTATTTT
size: NA; V: TRBV2; J: TRBJ2-7; D: NA; CDR3: CASSPRGYEQYF; DNA: TGTGCCAGCAGTCCCAGGGGTTACGAGCAGTACTTC
size: NA; V: TRBV19; J: TRBJ2-7; D: TRBD1; CDR3: CASRSGTGSYEQYF; DNA: TGTGCCAGTAGGTCCGGGACAGGCTCCTACGAGCAGTACTTC
size: NA; V: TRBV9; J: TRBJ2-3; D: TRBD2; CDR3: CASSVELAGGRTDTQYF; DNA: TGTGCCAGCAGCGTAGAACTAGCGGGGGGCCGCACAGATACGCAGTATTTT
size: NA; V: TRBV23-1; J: TRBJ1-2; D: NA; CDR3: CASSQSCRTGEKFYGYTF; DNA: TGCGCCAGCAGTCAATCTTGCCGTACGGGAGAAAAATTCTATGGCTACACCTTC
size: few; V: TRBV2; J: TRBJ2-3; D: TRBD2; CDR3: CASRNEREGADTQYF; DNA: TGTGCCAGCAGGAACGAGCGGGAGGGCGCAGATACGCAGTATTTT
size: NA; V: TRBV5-4; J: TRBJ1-2; D: TRBD1; CDR3: CASRPSGTELANYGYTF; DNA: TGTGCCAGCAGACCCTCCGGGACAGAGCTCGCTAACTATGGCTACACCTTC
size: NA; V: TRBV6-5; J: TRBJ2-7; D: NA; CDR3: CASRPGNYEQYF; DNA: TGTGCCAGCAGGCCGGGGAATTACGAGCAGTACTTC
size: NA; V: TRBV4-2; J: TRBJ1-1; D: NA; CDR3: CASSPDDFREAFF; DNA: TGTGCCAGCAGCCCTGACGACTTTAGGGAAGCTTTCTTT
size: NA; V: TRBV30; J: TRBJ2-7; D: NA; CDR3: CAWSASHEQYF; DNA: TGTGCCTGGAGTGCAAGCCACGAGCAGTACTTC
size: NA; V: TRBV6-5; J: TRBJ1-2; D: TRBD1; CDR3: CASSYSRTGYGYTF; DNA: TGTGCCAGCAGTTACTCGAGGACAGGCTATGGCTACACCTTC
size: NA; V: TRBV18; J: TRBJ2-7; D: TRBD1; CDR3: CASSRSIWGTDYEQYF; DNA: TGTGCCAGCTCACGGAGTATCTGGGGGACAGATTACGAGCAGTACTTC
size: once; V: TRBV7-9; J: TRBJ1-2; D: NA; CDR3: CASSLVAGRGIYGYTF; DNA: TGTGCCAGCAGCTTAGTGGCCGGGCGGGGGATCTATGGCTACACCTTC
size: NA; V: TRBV19; J: TRBJ2-3; D: NA; CDR3: CASANRAGADTQYF; DNA: TGTGCCAGTGCAAACAGGGCAGGGGCAGATACGCAGTATTTT
size: few; V: TRBV4-1; J: TRBJ2-5; D: TRBD2; CDR3: CASSQGGGAETQYF; DNA: TGCGCCAGCAGCCAAGGCGGGGGGGCGGAGACCCAGTACTTC
size: NA; V: TRBV19; J: TRBJ2-5; D: TRBD1; CDR3: CASSIGTGEETQYF; DNA: TGTGCCAGTAGTATCGGGACAGGGGAAGAGACCCAGTACTTC
size: NA; V: TRBV14; J: TRBJ2-1; D: NA; CDR3: CASSPHGSSYNEQFF; DNA: TGTGCCAGCAGCCCGCACGGGAGCTCCTACAATGAGCAGTTCTTC
size: NA; V: TRBV5-1; J: TRBJ2-5; D: NA; CDR3: CASSFEGAETQYF; DNA: TGCGCCAGCAGCTTTGAAGGGGCAGAGACCCAGTACTTC
size: NA; V: TRBV5-4; J: TRBJ2-2; D: NA; CDR3: CASSSPGQNTGELFF; DNA: TGTGCCAGCAGCTCACCGGGACAGAACACCGGGGAGCTGTTTTTT
size: NA; V: TRBV5-1; J: TRBJ2-7; D: TRBD2; CDR3: CASSPGPSGTYEQYF; DNA: TGCGCCAGCAGCCCCGGTCCTAGCGGAACCTACGAGCAGTACTTC
size: NA; V: TRBV11-3; J: TRBJ2-1; D: TRBD1; CDR3: CASSLGQGSMEQFF; DNA: TGTGCCAGCAGCTTGGGACAGGGGTCAATGGAGCAGTTCTTC
size: NA; V: TRBV5-4; J: TRBJ2-7; D: TRBD2; CDR3: CASSPGLAGGQREQYF; DNA: TGTGCCAGCAGCCCGGGACTAGCGGGGGGGCAGCGCGAGCAGTACTTC
size: NA; V: TRBV5-1; J: TRBJ2-7; D: NA; CDR3: CASSLEQGSSYEQYF; DNA: TGCGCCAGCAGCTTGGAGCAGGGGAGCTCCTACGAGCAGTACTTC
size: NA; V: TRBV28; J: TRBJ1-3; D: NA; CDR3: CASMSGLASGNTIYF; DNA: TGTGCCAGCATGAGCGGCCTCGCCTCTGGAAACACCATATATTTT
size: NA; V: TRBV27; J: TRBJ1-4; D: NA; CDR3: CASSQATNEKLFF; DNA: TGTGCCAGCAGCCAGGCAACTAATGAAAAACTGTTTTTT
size: few; V: TRBV19; J: TRBJ1-2; D: TRBD1; CDR3: CASSLSGGTYGYTF; DNA: TGTGCCAGTAGTCTTTCAGGGGGCACCTATGGCTACACCTTC
size: NA; V: TRBV5-4; J: TRBJ2-1; D: NA; CDR3: CASSQRDMTYNEQFF; DNA: TGTGCCAGCAGCCAGCGGGACATGACCTACAATGAGCAGTTCTTC
size: NA; V: TRBV7-2; J: TRBJ2-1; D: TRBD1; CDR3: CASSLAGGLGTVF; DNA: TGTGCCAGCAGCTTAGCGGGTGGCCTAGGGACAGTCTTC
size: once; V: TRBV19; J: TRBJ1-1; D: NA; CDR3: CASSKQGALNTEAFF; DNA: TGTGCCAGTAGTAAACAGGGAGCCCTGAACACTGAAGCTTTCTTT
size: NA; V: TRBV10-1; J: TRBJ2-4; D: NA; CDR3: CASGQTENIQYF; DNA: TGCGCCAGCGGCCAGACAGAAAACATTCAGTACTTC
size: NA; V: TRBV30; J: TRBJ1-2; D: TRBD1; CDR3: CASTGGYGYTF; DNA: TGTGCCTCGACAGGGGGCTATGGCTACACCTTC
size: NA; V: TRBV7-9; J: TRBJ2-7; D: NA; CDR3: CASRPNQGYEQYF; DNA: TGTGCCAGCAGACCTAACCAGGGCTACGAGCAGTACTTC
size: NA; V: TRBV5-1; J: TRBJ2-1; D: NA; CDR3: CASSFAEPRGEQFF; DNA: TGCGCCAGCAGCTTCGCGGAGCCTAGGGGTGAGCAGTTCTTC
size: NA; V: TRBV9; J: TRBJ2-2; D: TRBD2; CDR3: CASSVGAGGPTDTGELFF; DNA: TGTGCCAGCAGCGTAGGGGCGGGGGGGCCGACAGACACCGGGGAGCTGTTTTTT
size: NA; V: TRBV29-1; J: TRBJ1-1; D: NA; CDR3: CSVVGATNTEAFF; DNA: TGCAGCGTTGTAGGGGCCACTAACACTGAAGCTTTCTTT
size: few; V: TRBV30; J: TRBJ1-2; D: NA; CDR3: CAWSVRARRGYTF; DNA: TGTGCCTGGAGTGTTAGAGCGAGGCGGGGCTACACCTTC
size: NA; V: TRBV25-1; J: TRBJ2-5; D: NA; CDR3: CASSPIFRSGQETQYF; DNA: TGTGCCAGCAGCCCCATATTCAGGAGCGGCCAAGAGACCCAGTACTTC